One and the same sample provided the 18 T cell receptor beta chains below, sequenced in a study of shared clonotypes between healthy human individuals. Naivety among CD8 cells was defined by CD45RO negativity and positive CCR7 selection, thereby excluding terminally differentiated effector memory CD45RA+ cells. Repertoires were generated with immunoSEQ multiplex PCR, while TCRdb's copy carries only in-frame clones and drops some. The table includes roughly 2,000,000 clones, approximately 95% detected once. Sequenced: naive CD8+ T cells sorted from blood. The receptors stem from a man aged 18 to 29 in good health.

This chain joins TRBV4-2 and TRBJ2-7, with D unresolved. V was shortened by 4 bases and J by 0 bases, with 7 bases between the two germline ends. The length of the CDR3 is 13 residues. Germline CDR1 reads LGHNA; CDR2 reads YNFKEQ. The CDR3 loop reads CASSLQLSYEQYF. The CDR3 DNA follows: TGTGCCAGCAGCCTACAACTCTCCTACGAGCAGTACTTC.

The CDR3 loop is CAWSVPSGNYEQFF. The DNA for the CDR3 is TGTGCCTGGAGTGTTCCTAGCGGGAACTATGAGCAGTTCTTC. V and J are TRBV30 and TRBJ2-1; 9 nucleotides line up with TRBD2. The CDR3 has 14 amino acids. Trimming took 0 bases from V and 8 from J; bases not matched to a gene: 5. CDR1 GTSNPN and CDR2 SVGIG come from the germline V gene (reference sequence).

The gene calls are TRBV14 and TRBJ2-3; the D gene could be TRBD1 or TRBD2 (5 bases each). Germline CDR1 reads SGHDN; CDR2 reads FVKESK. CDR3 length: 17 residues. Deletions cut 0 bases from V and 2 bases from J, with 15 bases between. The CDR3 bases are TGTGCCAGCAGCCAAGAATACGGGTGGGGGAACACAGATACGCAGTATTTT. As protein: CASSQEYGWGNTDTQYF. The variable domain in full, completed from reference TRBV14 and TRBJ2-3, reads EAGVTQFPSHSVIEKGQTVTLRCDPISGHDNLYWYRRVMGKEIKFLLHFVKESKQDESGMPNNRFLAERTGGTYSTLKVQPAELEDSGVYFCASSQEYGWGNTDTQYFGPGTRLTVL.

This chain uses TRBV2 with TRBJ1-5; no clear D. V was trimmed by 6 bases and J by 0 bases, leaving 6 bases between them. The CDR3 totals 13 residues. Germline CDR1 is SNHLY and CDR2 is FYNNEI. The CDR3 loop reads CASRRDSNQPQHF. DNA for the CDR3: TGTGCCAGCAGGAGGGATAGCAATCAGCCCCAGCATTTT.

Points on this clone: The sample holds other DNA sequences that translate to the same CDR3. The V call is TRBV6-5, the J call TRBJ1-1; 8 positions match TRBD1. CDR3 length equals 14 residues. J was trimmed by 3 bases and V by 0 bases; bases with no gene match: 0. Germline V gene sequence: CDR1 MNHEY, CDR2 SVGAGI. The CDR3 DNA follows: TGTGCCAGCAGTTACTCGGACAGGGACACTGAAGCTTTCTTT. Protein: CASSYSDRDTEAFF.

V is TRBV2 and J is TRBJ2-3; possible D gene TRBD1, 5 bases. This CDR3 is 15 amino acids long. Trimming took 3 bases from V and 3 from J, leaving 13 bases between them. Germline V gene lookup returns CDR1 SNHLY and CDR2 FYNNEI. The CDR3 here is CASSEARDRTDTQYF. Written as DNA, the CDR3 is TGTGCCAGCAGTGAGGCCAGGGATAGAACAGATACGCAGTATTTT.

This clone was counted once. The chain has TRBV7-9 and TRBJ2-3; 9 positions agree with TRBD2. The ends lost 5 bases at V and 5 bases at J; junction bases unmatched: 11. CDR1 SEHNR and CDR2 FQNEAQ come from the germline V gene (reference sequence). The CDR3 consists of 16 residues. In DNA form, the CDR3 reads TGTGCCAGCAGCGACGAGACTAGCGGAGAACGAGATACGCAGTATTTT. Translated: CASSDETSGERDTQYF. The full variable domain, its missing parts supplied by reference TRBV7-9 and TRBJ2-3, is DTGVSQNPRHKITKRGQNVTFRCDPISEHNRLYWYRQTLGQGPEFLTYFQNEAQLEKSRLLSDRFSAERPKGSFSTLEIQRTEQGDSAMYLCASSDETSGERDTQYFGPGTRLTVL.

The chain couples TRBV10-2 to TRBJ2-5; no clear D gene. Per the germline V gene, CDR1 is WSHSY and CDR2 is SAAADI. CDR3 length: 14 residues. V was shortened by 0 bases and J by 6 bases, with 11 bases between the two germline ends. CDR3 sequence reads: CASSESGSGKTQYF. Here the CDR3 DNA reads TGCGCCAGCAGTGAGTCGGGTAGTGGGAAGACCCAGTACTTC.

The V and J genes are TRBV5-6 and TRBJ1-4, with a possible D match to TRBD1 (5 bases). V gave up 4 bases and J gave up 8 bases, with 12 bases separating them. The CDR3 consists of 13 residues. Looked up from germline, CDR1 is SGHDT and CDR2 is YYEEEE. The CDR3 here is CASSPPGGEKLFF. CDR3 sequence (DNA): TGTGCCAGCAGCCCCCCCGGGGGGGAAAAACTGTTTTTT.

Points on this clone: This CDR3 is also generated by other DNA sequences in the sample. The rearrangement joins TRBV5-1 to TRBJ2-3; D gene unclear. V was clipped by 3 bases and J by 2 bases, with 7 bases between them. Per the germline V gene, CDR1 is SGHRS and CDR2 is YFSETQ. The CDR3 is made up of 13 amino acids. CDR3 sequence: CASSSWTTDTQYF. As DNA, the CDR3 is TGCGCCAGCAGCTCCTGGACCACAGATACGCAGTATTTT.

This chain connects TRBV29-1 to TRBJ2-7; D possibly corresponds to TRBD2 (5 bases). V lost 4 bases, J lost 0 bases, and 16 bases lay in between. This CDR3 is 15 amino acids long. Germline lookup yields CDR1 SQVTM and CDR2 ANQGSEA. CDR3 sequence: CSVGGKPGSSYEQYF. CDR3 DNA sequence: TGCAGCGTTGGAGGAAAACCGGGGAGCTCCTACGAGCAGTACTTC.

The chain recombines TRBV9 with TRBJ2-7; a weak D match, TRBD2 (6 bases). In germline, CDR1 is SGDLS, CDR2 YYNGEE. The V gene lost 4 bases and the J gene lost 2 bases, with 13 bases spanning the gap. This CDR3 region has 14 residues. The CDR3 sequence is CASSPRVAAYEQYF. CDR3 sequence (DNA): TGTGCCAGCAGCCCCCGGGTAGCGGCCTACGAGCAGTACTTC. Full variable domain (remainder filled in from reference TRBV9 and TRBJ2-7): DSGVTQTPKHLITATGQRVTLRCSPRSGDLSVYWYQQSLDQGLQFLIQYYNGEERAKGNILERFSAQQFPDLHSELNLSSLELGDSALYFCASSPRVAAYEQYFGPGTRLTVT.

V usage is TRBV6-5 and J usage is TRBJ2-7; 9 positions match TRBD1. This CDR3 contains 15 residues. The V and J ends lost 5 bases and 4 bases, in that order; junction bases with no gene match: 9. The germline V gene has CDR1 MNHEY and CDR2 SVGAGI. The CDR3 here is CASSHIQGAMYEQYF. The DNA of the CDR3 is TGTGCCAGCAGTCATATACAGGGGGCGATGTACGAGCAGTACTTC.

V usage is TRBV6-1 and J usage is TRBJ2-7; D possibly matches TRBD1 or TRBD2 (5 bases each). CDR3 length equals 15 residues. Germline CDR1 is MNHNS and CDR2 is SASEGT. V shed 5 bases and J shed 4 bases, with 18 bases lying between them. This CDR3 reads CASSPPRDRIYEQYF. As DNA, the CDR3 is TGTGCCAGCAGTCCGCCCCGGGACCGGATTTACGAGCAGTACTTC.

Note on this clone: The same CDR3 arises from other DNA sequences in this sample as well. The chain carries TRBV7-9 and TRBJ1-4; D gene uncertain. V was clipped by 5 bases and J by 11 bases, with 12 bases between them. CDR1 is SEHNR, CDR2 FQNEAQ, per germline (reference sequence). CDR3 length equals 12 residues. This CDR3 is CASSLGGGKLFF. The CDR3 region has the DNA TGTGCCAGCAGCCTCGGAGGCGGTAAACTGTTTTTT.

In its sample, this clone was seen once. V gene TRBV7-9 combines with J gene TRBJ2-7; D gene uncertain. This CDR3 contains 15 residues. Germline values: CDR1 SEHNR, CDR2 FQNEAQ (reference sequence). Deletions cut 1 base from V and 5 bases from J, with 15 bases between. CDR3 protein: CASSLGGGPGDEQYF. Here the CDR3 DNA reads TGTGCCAGCAGCTTAGGGGGTGGGCCCGGCGACGAGCAGTACTTC.

This clone was seen more than once but under ten times. The V and J genes are TRBV29-1 and TRBJ1-5; perhaps TRBD1 as D (5 bases). Trimming removed 5 bases from V and 7 bases from J, with 18 bases in between. Germline values: CDR1 SQVTM, CDR2 ANQGSEA. The CDR3 consists of 14 residues. CDR3 amino acids: CSVPGYGGGQPQHF. CDR3 nucleotide sequence: TGCAGCGTTCCAGGGTATGGTGGCGGACAGCCCCAGCATTTT.

The V call is TRBV6-5, the J call TRBJ2-3; 7 positions agree with TRBD2. The germline V gene encodes CDR1 MNHEY and CDR2 SVGAGI. This CDR3 has 13 residues. The junction had 5 bases not matched to a gene; V was cut back by 8 bases and J by 3 bases. The CDR3 loop is CASGWGGTDTQYF. For the CDR3, the DNA is TGTGCCAGCGGATGGGGGGGAACAGATACGCAGTATTTT.